There are a few counts of the clone carrying this T cell receptor beta chain. No antigen is known for it. This entry belongs to a study of a mutant IDH1 vaccine in newly diagnosed glioma. The CDR3 spans 15 residues. V trimming: 2 bases; J trimming: 6 bases; junction bases outside the gene matches: 8. Germline lookup yields CDR1 LNHNV and CDR2 YYDKDF (reference sequence). Sequencing was performed with immunoSEQ multiplex PCR; in TCRdb, only in-frame clones are kept and a portion is missing. The sample includes 30,000 to 40,000 clones, approximately 80% of them seen just once. Time point reported: week 35, safety follow-up. Every vaccine dose comprised 300 ug of mutant IDH1 20-mer peptide plus topical imiquimod.

This receptor was taken from a woman under 30 with glioma. The material was PBMCs, obtained from a glioma patient whose treatment included an IDH1 peptide vaccine. This chain connects TRBV15 to TRBJ1-2, with 8 bases lining up with TRBD1. The CDR3 loop reads CATSRPMGQVNGYTF. DNA for the CDR3: TGTGCCACCAGCAGACCAATGGGACAGGTCAATGGCTACACCTTC. The whole variable domain, filled in from reference TRBV15 and TRBJ1-2, reads DAMVIQNPRYQVTQFGKPVTLSCSQTLNHNVMYWYQQKSSQAPKLLFHYYDKDFNNEADTPDNFQSRRPNTSFCFLDIRSPGLGDTAMYLCATSRPMGQVNGYTFGSGTRLTVV.